One and the same sample provided the 15 T cell receptor beta chains below, sequenced in a study of cytomegalovirus exposure and HLA in healthy donors. The study ran its PCR with 60 Vbeta and 13 Jbeta primers. The method was immunoSEQ multiplex PCR; TCRdb's version includes in-frame clones alone and lacks a portion of them. This table has a few hundred thousand clones, roughly 80% appearing once. The source material was PBMCs. All receptors derive from a man aged 25 to 45 in good health and CMV-seronegative.

Turning to this clone: Other DNA sequences in this sample translate to the same CDR3. The gene calls are TRBV28 and TRBJ1-2; tentatively, D is TRBD1 (5 bases). The CDR3 covers 13 residues. The germline V gene encodes CDR1 MDHEN and CDR2 SYDVKM. Trimming cost V 2 bases and J 5 bases, with 9 bases left between them. The CDR3 reads CASSLLRDYGYTF. CDR3 coding DNA: TGTGCCAGCAGTTTACTCAGGGATTATGGCTACACCTTC.

This chain joins TRBV5-4 and TRBJ2-5, with unresolved D. Trimming stripped 1 base from V and 1 base from J, with 8 bases between. Germline V gives CDR1 SGHNT, CDR2 YYREEE (reference sequence). The CDR3 extends over 14 amino acids. CDR3 loop: CASSLNSLQETQYF. In nucleotides, the CDR3 is TGTGCCAGCAGCTTGAACAGCCTCCAAGAGACCCAGTACTTC.

The chain combines TRBV19 with TRBJ1-1, with D uncertain. Germline CDR1 is LNHDA and CDR2 is SQIVND (reference sequence). The CDR3 contains 14 residues. V lost 5 bases and J 0 bases, leaving 10 bases between the germline ends. The CDR3 nucleotides are TGTGCCAGTAGTCTTATTTCCTTGAACACTGAAGCTTTCTTT. Protein sequence: CASSLISLNTEAFF.

The V and J genes are TRBV29-1 and TRBJ1-5, with TRBD1 matching over 8 bases. The germline CDR1 and CDR2 sequences are SQVTM and ANQGSEA. V trimming: 7 bases; J trimming: 2 bases; junction bases outside the gene matches: 7. There are 14 residues in the CDR3. This chain's CDR3 is CSAKQGGGNQPQHF. DNA for the CDR3: TGCAGCGCGAAACAGGGGGGTGGCAATCAGCCCCAGCATTTT. Full variable domain (remainder filled in from reference TRBV29-1 and TRBJ1-5): SAVISQKPSRDICQRGTSLTIQCQVDSQVTMMFWYRQQPGQSLTLIATANQGSEATYESGFVIDKFPISRPNLTFSTLTVSNMSPEDSSIYLCSAKQGGGNQPQHFGDGTRLSIL.

This clone was picked up one time. The chain recombines TRBV10-1 with TRBJ2-3, with TRBD2 matching 11 bases. Germline V CDR1 and CDR2: WNHNN, SYGVQD (reference sequence). J gave up 4 bases and V 10 bases, and 19 bases lay outside the gene matches. This CDR3 spans 18 amino acids. The chain's CDR3 is CATRLAGSRSYRPDTQYF. The CDR3 DNA reads TGCGCCACTAGACTAGCGGGGTCTCGGTCCTACCGTCCAGATACGCAGTATTTT.

In its sample, this clone was seen a few times. V and J are TRBV27 and TRBJ1-2; D is possibly TRBD1 (6 bases). The CDR3 is 14 amino acids. With 5 bases removed from V and 4 bases from J, the gap between germline ends came to 14 bases. Germline loops: CDR1 MNHEY, CDR2 SMNVEV (reference sequence). This chain's CDR3 is CASSPPGGSYGYTF. In DNA, the CDR3 is TGTGCCAGCAGTCCTCCGGGGGGCAGCTATGGCTACACCTTC.

Worth noting for this clone: Germline is not matched at one junction end, which may reflect a read error. The chain carries TRBV5-1 and TRBJ1-6; tentative D call: TRBD1 (5 bases). Germline V gene lookup returns CDR1 SGHRS and CDR2 YFSETQ. The CDR3 spans 15 residues. The CDR3 protein is CASSLGLGGGFPLHF. The DNA of the CDR3 is TGTGCCAGCAGCTTGGGACTAGGTGGGGGTTTTCCCCTCCACTTT.

This chain connects TRBV28 to TRBJ2-7; D gene uncertain. Germline V lookup: CDR1 MDHEN, CDR2 SYDVKM. CDR3 length equals 13 residues. Trimming pared 2 bases from V and 3 bases from J, leaving 8 bases between. The CDR3 DNA reads as TGTGCCAGCAGTTTAGGTGTCGGCTACGAGCAGTACTTC. Translation: CASSLGVGYEQYF.

This clone was detected only once. The chain is built from TRBV19 and TRBJ2-2; 13 nucleotides agree with TRBD2. CDR1 and CDR2 from the germline V gene are LNHDA and SQIVND (reference sequence). The junction had 3 bases not matched to a gene; V was cut back by 6 bases and J by 8 bases. The CDR3 extends over 14 amino acids. CDR3 in DNA: TGTGCCAGTAGACTAGCGGGGGGGTCTGGGGAGCTGTTTTTT. Residues: CASRLAGGSGELFF.

V and J are TRBV9 and TRBJ2-2, with TRBD1 identical over 7 bases. Germline CDR1 SGDLS, CDR2 YYNGEE. With V trimmed by 3 bases and J by 5 bases, 7 bases remained unmatched. The CDR3 has 15 amino acids. The CDR3 region has the DNA TGTGCCAGCAGCGCGCGGACAGGAGAGACCGGGGAGCTGTTTTTT. Its translation: CASSARTGETGELFF. Filled out from reference TRBV9 and TRBJ2-2, the complete variable domain reads DSGVTQTPKHLITATGQRVTLRCSPRSGDLSVYWYQQSLDQGLQFLIQYYNGEERAKGNILERFSAQQFPDLHSELNLSSLELGDSALYFCASSARTGETGELFFGEGSRLTVL.

The gene calls are TRBV6-6 and TRBJ2-7, with 7 bases identical to TRBD1. The CDR3 has 12 residues. Germline CDR1 and CDR2: MNHNY and SVGAGI (reference sequence). V trimming: 0 bases; J trimming: 13 bases; junction bases outside the gene matches: 6. This chain's CDR3 is CASSYSRDSIYF. DNA for the CDR3: TGTGCCAGCAGTTACTCCCGGGACAGCATCTACTTC.

The chain couples TRBV5-6 to TRBJ2-7, with D uncertain. V lost 1 base, J lost 2 bases, and 10 bases lay in between. Germline V gene sequence: CDR1 SGHDT, CDR2 YYEEEE. CDR3 length equals 14 residues. The DNA of the CDR3 is TGTGCCAGCAGCTTGCTCCTCAGGCCCTACGAGCAGTACTTC. As protein: CASSLLLRPYEQYF. Full variable domain (outside the CDR3, taken from reference TRBV5-6 and TRBJ2-7): DAGVTQSPTHLIKTRGQQVTLRCSPKSGHDTVSWYQQALGQGPQFIFQYYEEEERQRGNFPDRFSGHQFPNYSSELNVNALLLGDSALYLCASSLLLRPYEQYFGPGTRLTVT.

This clone occurred a few times. This chain joins TRBV19 and TRBJ2-1; 8 bases align to TRBD1. V dropped 5 bases and J dropped 7; count of bases not matched to a gene: 7. Germline V gene data show CDR1 as LNHDA and CDR2 as SQIVND (reference sequence). The CDR3 sequence is 14 residues long. The CDR3 reads CASSEQGAGNEQFF. DNA of the CDR3: TGTGCCAGTAGTGAGCAGGGGGCGGGGAATGAGCAGTTCTTC.

The chain is built from TRBV18 and TRBJ1-4; D ambiguous. Trimming removed 2 bases at V and 5 bases at J, with 6 bases between. The CDR3 covers 13 residues. Germline CDR1 KGHSH, CDR2 LQKENI. The chain's CDR3 is CASSPAMNEKLFF. The CDR3 DNA reads as TGTGCCAGCTCACCAGCGATGAATGAAAAACTGTTTTTT.

The chain carries TRBV21-1 and TRBJ1-2; the listed D gene, TRBD1, was not tested against the DNA. TRBV21-1 constitutes a pseudogene. CDR3 length equals 10 residues. The CDR3 DNA reads as TGTGCCAGCATCAAACAGGTGTTCACCTTC. It encodes CASIKQVFTF.